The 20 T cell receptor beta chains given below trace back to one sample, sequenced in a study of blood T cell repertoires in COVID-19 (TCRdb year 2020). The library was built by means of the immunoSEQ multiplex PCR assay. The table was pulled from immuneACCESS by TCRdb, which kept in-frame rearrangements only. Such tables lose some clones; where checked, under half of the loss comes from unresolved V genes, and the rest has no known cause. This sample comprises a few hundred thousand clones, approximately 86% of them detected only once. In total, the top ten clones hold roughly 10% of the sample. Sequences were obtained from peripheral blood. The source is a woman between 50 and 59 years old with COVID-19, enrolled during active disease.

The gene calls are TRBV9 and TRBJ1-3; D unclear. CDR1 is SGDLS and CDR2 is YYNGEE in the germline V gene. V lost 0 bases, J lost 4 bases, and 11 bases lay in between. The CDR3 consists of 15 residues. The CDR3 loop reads CASSVGSSSGNTIYF. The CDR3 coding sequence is TGTGCCAGCAGCGTAGGGTCGAGCTCAGGAAACACCATATATTTT.

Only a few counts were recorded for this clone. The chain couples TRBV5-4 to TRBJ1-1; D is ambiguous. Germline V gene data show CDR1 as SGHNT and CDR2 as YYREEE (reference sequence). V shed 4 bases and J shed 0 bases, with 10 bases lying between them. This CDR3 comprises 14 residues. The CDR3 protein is CASSTGLMNTEAFF. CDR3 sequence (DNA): TGTGCCAGCAGCACTGGACTCATGAACACTGAAGCTTTCTTT.

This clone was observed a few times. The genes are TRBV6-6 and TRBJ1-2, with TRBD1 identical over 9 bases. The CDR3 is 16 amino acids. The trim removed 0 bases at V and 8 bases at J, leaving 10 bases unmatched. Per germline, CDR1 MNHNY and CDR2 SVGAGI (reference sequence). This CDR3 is CASSYSDSRTGVGYTF. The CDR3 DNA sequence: TGTGCCAGCAGTTACTCGGATTCACGGACAGGGGTCGGCTACACCTTC.

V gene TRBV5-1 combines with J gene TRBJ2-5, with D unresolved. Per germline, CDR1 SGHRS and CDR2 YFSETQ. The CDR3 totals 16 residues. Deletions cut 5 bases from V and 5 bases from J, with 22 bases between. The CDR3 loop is CASRSPSDASGETQYF. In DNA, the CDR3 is TGCGCCAGCAGATCCCCCTCCGACGCCTCCGGGGAGACCCAGTACTTC.

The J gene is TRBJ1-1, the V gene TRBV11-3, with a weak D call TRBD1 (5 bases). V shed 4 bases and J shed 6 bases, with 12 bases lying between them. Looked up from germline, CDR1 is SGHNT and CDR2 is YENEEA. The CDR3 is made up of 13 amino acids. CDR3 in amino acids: CASSSLDRSEAFF. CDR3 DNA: TGTGCCAGCAGCTCCCTCGACAGATCTGAAGCTTTCTTT.

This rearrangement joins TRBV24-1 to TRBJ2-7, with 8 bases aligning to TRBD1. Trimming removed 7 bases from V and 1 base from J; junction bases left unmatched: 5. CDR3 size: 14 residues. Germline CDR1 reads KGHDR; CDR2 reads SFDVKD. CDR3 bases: TGTGCCACCAGCTTCAGGGGGCCTTCCTACGAGCAGTACGTC. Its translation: CATSFRGPSYEQYV.

The CDR3 nucleotides are TGCGCCAGCGCCAAGGACAGGCTAATCACCGGGGAGCTGTTTTTT. Translation: CASAKDRLITGELFF. The V call is TRBV10-1, the J call TRBJ2-2; 7 bases fit TRBD1. The trim removed 8 bases at V and 4 bases at J, leaving 10 bases unmatched. CDR3 length: 15 amino acids. Germline loops: CDR1 WNHNN, CDR2 SYGVQD (reference sequence).

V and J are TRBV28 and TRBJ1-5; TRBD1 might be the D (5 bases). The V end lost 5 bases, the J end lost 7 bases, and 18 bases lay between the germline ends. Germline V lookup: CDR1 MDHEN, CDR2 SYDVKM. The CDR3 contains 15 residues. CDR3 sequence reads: CASSPWGRSGQPQHF. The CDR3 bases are TGTGCCAGCAGTCCCTGGGGCAGGTCCGGACAGCCCCAGCATTTT.

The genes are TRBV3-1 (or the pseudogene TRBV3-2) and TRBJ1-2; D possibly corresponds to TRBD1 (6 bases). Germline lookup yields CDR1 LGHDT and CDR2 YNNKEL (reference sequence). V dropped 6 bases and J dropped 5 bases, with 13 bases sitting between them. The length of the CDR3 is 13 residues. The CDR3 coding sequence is TGTGCCAGCAGTCCAGGACAGTTTTATGGCTACACCTTC. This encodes CASSPGQFYGYTF.

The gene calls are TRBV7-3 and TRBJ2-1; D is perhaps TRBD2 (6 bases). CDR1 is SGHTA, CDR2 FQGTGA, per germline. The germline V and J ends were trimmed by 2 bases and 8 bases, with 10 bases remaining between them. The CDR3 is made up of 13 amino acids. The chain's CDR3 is CASSLWGDYEQFF. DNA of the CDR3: TGTGCCAGCAGCTTATGGGGGGATTATGAGCAGTTCTTC.

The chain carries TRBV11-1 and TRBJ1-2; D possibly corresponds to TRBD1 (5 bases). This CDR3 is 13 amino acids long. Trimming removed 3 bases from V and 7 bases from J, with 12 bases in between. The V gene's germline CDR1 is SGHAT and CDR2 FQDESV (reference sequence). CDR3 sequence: CASSFNQGSGYTF. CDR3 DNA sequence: TGTGCCAGCAGCTTCAATCAGGGTTCTGGCTACACCTTC.

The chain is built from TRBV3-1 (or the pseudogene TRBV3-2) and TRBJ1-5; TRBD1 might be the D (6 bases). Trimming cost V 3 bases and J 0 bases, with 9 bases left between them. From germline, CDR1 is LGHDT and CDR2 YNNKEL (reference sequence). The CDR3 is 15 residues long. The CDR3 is CASSQGTNSNQPQHF. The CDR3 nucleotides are TGTGCCAGCAGCCAGGGGACAAATAGCAATCAGCCCCAGCATTTT.

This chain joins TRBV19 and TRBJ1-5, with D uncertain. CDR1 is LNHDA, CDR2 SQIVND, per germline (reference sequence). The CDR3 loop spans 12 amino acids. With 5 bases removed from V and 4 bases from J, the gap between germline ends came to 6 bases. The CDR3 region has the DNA TGTGCCAGTAGTCTCCTTAATCAGCCCCAGCATTTT. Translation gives CASSLLNQPQHF.

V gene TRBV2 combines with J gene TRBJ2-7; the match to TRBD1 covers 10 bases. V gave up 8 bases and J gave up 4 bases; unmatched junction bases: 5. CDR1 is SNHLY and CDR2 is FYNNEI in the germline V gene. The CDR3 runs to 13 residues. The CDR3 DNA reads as TGTGCCAGCCGTCGGACAGGGGGGTACGAGCAGTACGTC. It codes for CASRRTGGYEQYV.

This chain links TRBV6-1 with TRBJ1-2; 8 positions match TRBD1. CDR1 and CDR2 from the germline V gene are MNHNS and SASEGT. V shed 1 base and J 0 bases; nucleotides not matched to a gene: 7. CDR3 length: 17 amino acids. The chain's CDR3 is CASSEGGQGAANYGYTF. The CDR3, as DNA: TGTGCCAGCAGTGAAGGCGGCCAGGGGGCGGCTAACTATGGCTACACCTTC.

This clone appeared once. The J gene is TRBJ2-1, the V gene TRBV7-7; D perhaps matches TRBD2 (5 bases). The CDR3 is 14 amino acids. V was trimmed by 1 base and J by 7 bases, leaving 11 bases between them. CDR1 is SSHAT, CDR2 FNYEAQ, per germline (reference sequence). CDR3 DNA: TGTGCCAGCAGCTTAGACATAGGAGGAAATGAGCAGTTCTTC. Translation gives CASSLDIGGNEQFF.

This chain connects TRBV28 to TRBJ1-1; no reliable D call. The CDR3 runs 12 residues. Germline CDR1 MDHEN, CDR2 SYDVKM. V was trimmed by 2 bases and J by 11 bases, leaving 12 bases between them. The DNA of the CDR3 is TGTGCCAGCAGTTTAAATCGAAGGAGGGCTTTCTTT. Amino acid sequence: CASSLNRRRAFF.

This chain's CDR3 is CASSWGESVTDTQYF. For the CDR3, the DNA is TGCGCCAGCAGCTGGGGGGAGAGCGTCACAGATACGCAGTATTTT. The chain joins TRBV5-1 to TRBJ2-3, with D possibly TRBD2 on 6 matching bases. The CDR3 loop spans 15 amino acids. V lost 3 bases and J lost 2, with 13 bases in between. CDR1 and CDR2 (germline): SGHRS, YFSETQ. Full variable domain (outside the CDR3, taken from reference TRBV5-1 and TRBJ2-3): KAGVTQTPRYLIKTRGQQVTLSCSPISGHRSVSWYQQTPGQGLQFLFEYFSETQRNKGNFPGRFSGRQFSNSRSEMNVSTLELGDSALYLCASSWGESVTDTQYFGPGTRLTVL.

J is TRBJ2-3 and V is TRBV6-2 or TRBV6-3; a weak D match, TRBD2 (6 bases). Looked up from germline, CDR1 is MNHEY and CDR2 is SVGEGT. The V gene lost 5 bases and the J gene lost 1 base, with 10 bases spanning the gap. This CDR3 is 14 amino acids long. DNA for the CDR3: TGTGCCAGCAGTGTACTAGCTGGCACAGATACGCAGTATTTT. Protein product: CASSVLAGTDTQYF.

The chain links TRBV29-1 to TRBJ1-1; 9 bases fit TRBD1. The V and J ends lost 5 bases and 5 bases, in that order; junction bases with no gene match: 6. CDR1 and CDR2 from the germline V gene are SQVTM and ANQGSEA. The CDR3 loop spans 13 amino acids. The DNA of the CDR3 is TGCAGCGTTACGACAGGGGGGGGAACTGAAGCTTTCTTT. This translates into CSVTTGGGTEAFF.